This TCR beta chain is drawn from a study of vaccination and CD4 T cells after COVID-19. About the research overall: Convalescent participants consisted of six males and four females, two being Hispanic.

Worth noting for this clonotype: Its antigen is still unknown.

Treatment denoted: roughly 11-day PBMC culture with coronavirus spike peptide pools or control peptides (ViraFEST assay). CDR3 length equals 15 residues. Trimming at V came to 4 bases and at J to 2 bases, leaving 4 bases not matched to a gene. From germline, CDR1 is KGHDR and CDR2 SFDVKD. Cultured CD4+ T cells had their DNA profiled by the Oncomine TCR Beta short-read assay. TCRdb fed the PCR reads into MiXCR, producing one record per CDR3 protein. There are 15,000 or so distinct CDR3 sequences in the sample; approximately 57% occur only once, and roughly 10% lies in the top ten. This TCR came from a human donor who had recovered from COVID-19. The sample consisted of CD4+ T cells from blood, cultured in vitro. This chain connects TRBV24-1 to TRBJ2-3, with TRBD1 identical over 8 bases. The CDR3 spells CATSDRRGPTDTQYF. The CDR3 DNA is TGTGCCACCAGTGACCGCAGGGGGCCCACAGATACGCAGTATTTT.